This TCR beta chain was identified in a study of radiotherapy plus CTLA-4 blockade in lung cancer listed by TCRdb under 2018. Some background on the complete study: Among the enrolled patients, about 20% had an objective response, and approximately 33% reached disease control. Points the paper makes about the study in general: Increased serum interferon-beta after radiation, together with early dynamic changes in blood T cell clones, were reported to be the strongest predictors of response. After treatment with radiotherapy and ipilimumab, TCR clones that originated in tumors expanded in peripheral blood.

Library generation was performed with the immunoSEQ multiplex PCR assay. What TCRdb holds here is the immuneACCESS table cut down to in-frame rearrangements. Part of the clones is not present; checked against another copy, under half of the missing clones reflect an unresolved V gene, and the others are unexplained. In this sample the table shows tens of thousands of clones, roughly 86% of which occur a single time. The top ten clones comprise 16% of the sample. CDR1 and CDR2, per the germline V gene, are ENHRY and SYGVKD. The CDR3 starts with the cysteine, ends with the phenylalanine, and has 13 residues. The CDR3 DNA has 39 bases and is translated from base 1. V loses 7 bases, J loses 0 bases, and the germline ends lie 8 bases apart. Focal radiation therapy combined with CTLA-4 blockade (ipilimumab) was tested in patients with chemo-refractory metastatic non-small-cell lung cancer. With respect to this clone: Its antigen has not been determined. Base qualities are not provided; no much larger clone lies one nucleotide away.

The V gene is TRBV10-3 and the J gene is TRBJ2-3; the D gene may be TRBD1 or TRBD2, since each aligns over 5 bases. The source material was peripheral blood, sampled from a patient treated with radiotherapy plus ipilimumab. This receptor was obtained from a human donor with non-small cell lung cancer that progressed on radiotherapy plus ipilimumab. The CDR3 sequence is CAITGDSTDTQYF. The nucleotide sequence reads as follows: TGTGCCATCACTGGGGACAGCACAGATACGCAGTATTTT.